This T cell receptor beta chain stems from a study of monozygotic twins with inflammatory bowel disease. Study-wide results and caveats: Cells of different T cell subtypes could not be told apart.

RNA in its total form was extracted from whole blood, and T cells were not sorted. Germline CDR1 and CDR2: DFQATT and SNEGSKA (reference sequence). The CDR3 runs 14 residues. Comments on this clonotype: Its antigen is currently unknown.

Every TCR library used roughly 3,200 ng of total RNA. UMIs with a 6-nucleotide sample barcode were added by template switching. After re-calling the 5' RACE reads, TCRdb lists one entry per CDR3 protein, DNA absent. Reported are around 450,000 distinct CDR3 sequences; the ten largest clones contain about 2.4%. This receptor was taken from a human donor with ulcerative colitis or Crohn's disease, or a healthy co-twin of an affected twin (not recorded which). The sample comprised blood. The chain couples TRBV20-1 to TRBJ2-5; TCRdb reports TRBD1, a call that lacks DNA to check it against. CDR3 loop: CSAYARQGRETQYF.